The 25 T cell receptor beta chains presented below share a single source sample, sequenced in a study of control samples from healthy donors and cancer patients. Some clones are missing from TCRdb's copy, which holds only in-frame ones; the method was immunoSEQ multiplex PCR. The sample has 150,000 to 200,000 clones, more than 85% seen once. The sequenced material came from blood. These receptors all come from a woman aged 40 to 49 in good health.

CDR3 sequence: CASSPGQGLSPLHF. The CDR3 DNA follows: TGTGCCAGCAGTCCGGGACAGGGTCTTTCACCCCTCCACTTT. V gene TRBV6-5 combines with J gene TRBJ1-6; the match to TRBD1 covers 9 bases. The germline CDR1 and CDR2 sequences are MNHEY and SVGAGI. The CDR3 totals 14 residues. With 5 bases clipped from V and 9 bases from J, the junction kept 5 bases outside the gene matches.

This chain uses TRBV12-5 with TRBJ2-3, with D uncertain. Germline assignment: CDR1 LGHNT and CDR2 FRNRAP. V lost 6 bases to trimming and J lost 2 bases, with 9 bases between them. The CDR3 has 13 residues. CDR3 amino acids: CASGAYVTDTQYF. Here the CDR3 DNA reads TGTGCTAGTGGGGCCTATGTCACAGATACGCAGTATTTT.

This clone was found once. The chain links TRBV6-5 to TRBJ1-3; no clear D gene. CDR1 MNHEY and CDR2 SVGAGI come from the germline V gene. The CDR3 is 16 amino acids. Trimming pared 0 bases from V and 4 bases from J, leaving 13 bases between. CDR3 sequence (DNA): TGTGCCAGCAGTTACTCGAAGTGGCAGCCAGGAAACACCATATATTTT. Translating it yields CASSYSKWQPGNTIYF.

This clone has only a few counts. This chain links TRBV5-6 with TRBJ1-4; the match to TRBD1 covers 10 bases. Germline V gives CDR1 SGHDT, CDR2 YYEEEE. The length of the CDR3 is 13 residues. The V gene end was trimmed by 4 bases and the J gene end by 7 bases; junction bases not matched to a gene: 1. As DNA, the CDR3 is TGTGCCAGCAGCAGGGACAGGGGTGAAAAACTGTTTTTT. Protein product: CASSRDRGEKLFF.

The V gene is TRBV3-1 (or the pseudogene TRBV3-2), the J gene TRBJ2-1; no clear D. The CDR3 spans 16 residues. V was cut by 0 bases and J by 4 bases, with 13 bases left in between. Germline CDR1 and CDR2: LGHDT and YNNKEL (reference sequence). In DNA form, the CDR3 reads TGTGCCAGCAGCCAAGATATCCAAGCCCAATACAATGAGCAGTTCTTC. Translated, it gives CASSQDIQAQYNEQFF.

The chain employs TRBV5-1 and TRBJ2-5, with D tentatively TRBD1 or TRBD2 (5 bases each). V was pared by 4 bases and J by 5 bases, with 12 bases between. There are 13 residues in the CDR3. Per germline, CDR1 SGHRS and CDR2 YFSETQ. The CDR3 spells CASSMGPAETQYF. CDR3 coding DNA: TGCGCCAGCAGCATGGGACCAGCGGAGACCCAGTACTTC.

This chain connects TRBV5-1 to TRBJ2-1, with TRBD1 matching 7 bases. This CDR3 contains 14 residues. Germline V lookup: CDR1 SGHRS, CDR2 YFSETQ. Unmatched junction bases numbered 2, after V lost 4 bases and J lost 1 base. The CDR3 DNA follows: TGCGCCAGCAGCCGGGACAGTTCCTACAATGAGCAGTTCTTC. This codes for CASSRDSSYNEQFF. The entire variable domain, with the rest obtained from reference TRBV5-1 and TRBJ2-1, is as follows: KAGVTQTPRYLIKTRGQQVTLSCSPISGHRSVSWYQQTPGQGLQFLFEYFSETQRNKGNFPGRFSGRQFSNSRSEMNVSTLELGDSALYLCASSRDSSYNEQFFGPGTRLTVL.

The rearrangement links TRBV19 to TRBJ1-2; 8 nucleotides align to TRBD1. This CDR3 has 16 amino acids. V shed 4 bases and J 4 bases; nucleotides not matched to a gene: 11. The germline V gene encodes CDR1 LNHDA and CDR2 SQIVND (reference sequence). Here the CDR3 DNA reads TGTGCCAGTAGTACCCACCAGGACAGGGTGGCCTATGGCTACACCTTC. Amino acids: CASSTHQDRVAYGYTF.

This chain links TRBV19 with TRBJ2-5; no reliable D call. V dropped 2 bases and J dropped 3 bases, with 1 base sitting between them. The CDR3 length is 11 residues. Germline CDR1 and CDR2: LNHDA and SQIVND (reference sequence). The CDR3 loop is CASSIKETQYF. CDR3 sequence (DNA): TGTGCCAGTAGTATAAAAGAGACCCAGTACTTC.

The rearrangement links TRBV6-1 to TRBJ1-4; 11 bases match TRBD1. Losses at the gene ends were 2 bases for V and 8 bases for J; bases not matched to a gene: 13. The CDR3 is made up of 18 amino acids. CDR1 and CDR2 from the germline V gene are MNHNS and SASEGT. The CDR3 region has the DNA TGTGCCAGCAGTGAAAGGGTCTGGACAGGGGGCTTTGGCGAAAAACTGTTTTTT. This encodes CASSERVWTGGFGEKLFF.

The chain has TRBV19 and TRBJ2-2, with D perhaps TRBD2 (7 bases). CDR1 is LNHDA and CDR2 is SQIVND in the germline V gene (reference sequence). Trimming removed 3 bases from V and 9 bases from J, with 23 bases in between. This CDR3 comprises 17 residues. The CDR3 protein is CASSISSTSAGVRELFF. CDR3 nucleotide sequence: TGTGCCAGTAGTATCTCAAGCACTAGCGCAGGGGTAAGGGAGCTGTTTTTT.

CDR3 sequence: CASSDRGSGNSPLHF. In nucleotides, the CDR3 is TGCGCCAGCAGTGATCGGGGATCGGGGAATTCACCCCTCCACTTT. V usage is TRBV10-2 and J usage is TRBJ1-6; D not certain. Between the trimmed V and J ends, which lost 3 bases and 7 bases, there was a span of 13 bases. The CDR3 has 15 amino acids. Germline-derived CDR1 and CDR2 are WSHSY and SAAADI.

This chain connects TRBV18 to TRBJ1-2, with D tentatively TRBD1 (6 bases). Looked up from germline, CDR1 is KGHSH and CDR2 is LQKENI. The CDR3 is 12 amino acids. V lost 2 bases and J 7 bases, leaving 8 bases between the germline ends. CDR3 sequence reads: CASSPDRTGYTF. The CDR3, as DNA: TGTGCCAGCTCACCAGACAGGACTGGCTACACCTTC.

The rearrangement links TRBV10-3 to TRBJ1-1; 7 bases line up with TRBD1. Trimming at V came to 4 bases and at J to 3 bases, leaving 5 bases not matched to a gene. This CDR3 contains 14 residues. Germline V gives CDR1 ENHRY, CDR2 SYGVKD. The CDR3 region has the DNA TGTGCCATCAGTGTGGACAGGTGGGACACTGAAGCTTTCTTT. Translated, it gives CAISVDRWDTEAFF.

Only one count was recorded for this clone. The genes are TRBV6-5 and TRBJ2-1, with D tentatively TRBD1 or TRBD2 (5 bases each). From germline, CDR1 is MNHEY and CDR2 SVGAGI. V shed 7 bases and J shed 4 bases, with 14 bases lying between them. The CDR3 length is 14 residues. CDR3 nucleotide sequence: TGTGCCAGCATTAGGGACCGGGGTTACAATGAGCAGTTCTTC. Amino acid sequence: CASIRDRGYNEQFF.

This chain joins TRBV14 and TRBJ1-2; the D gene is possibly TRBD1 (5 bases). Trimming removed 3 bases from V and 4 bases from J, with 9 bases in between. The CDR3 is 13 amino acids. Germline V gene lookup returns CDR1 SGHDN and CDR2 FVKESK. CDR3 bases: TGTGCCAGCAGCCAGGGGGTCGTCTATGGCTACACCTTC. Its translation is CASSQGVVYGYTF.

This clone was seen just once. The gene calls are TRBV5-5 and TRBJ2-7, with D tentatively TRBD2 (6 bases). Germline CDR1 SGHKS, CDR2 YYEKEE (reference sequence). This CDR3 comprises 14 residues. V was trimmed by 2 bases and J by 2 bases, leaving 11 bases between them. The CDR3 region is CASSFSEGTYEQYF. DNA for the CDR3: TGTGCCAGCAGCTTCTCGGAGGGAACCTACGAGCAGTACTTC.

The chain has TRBV11-3 and TRBJ2-4, with TRBD1 matching 7 bases. The trim removed 1 base at V and 2 bases at J, leaving 5 bases unmatched. The CDR3 is made up of 16 amino acids. Germline V lookup: CDR1 SGHNT, CDR2 YENEEA. This CDR3 is CASSLGGQSTKNIQYF. CDR3 DNA: TGTGCCAGCAGCTTAGGGGGACAGTCGACCAAAAACATTCAGTACTTC.

The chain has TRBV11-2 and TRBJ2-1; D ambiguous. Trimming took 7 bases from V and 4 from J, leaving 17 bases between them. Germline values: CDR1 SGHAT, CDR2 FQNNGV. This CDR3 is built from 15 residues. The CDR3 DNA follows: TGTGCCAGCACCCCGTCGGTGGGGATATACAATGAGCAGTTCTTC. It is translated as CASTPSVGIYNEQFF.

The chain carries TRBV10-3 and TRBJ1-6, with D tentatively TRBD1 (6 bases). The germline CDR1 and CDR2 sequences are ENHRY and SYGVKD. This CDR3 region has 16 residues. Trimming removed 2 bases from V and 9 bases from J, with 17 bases in between. CDR3: CAISETFGGAGSPLHF. DNA of the CDR3: TGTGCCATCAGTGAGACCTTTGGGGGCGCGGGTTCACCCCTCCACTTT.

This chain joins TRBV11-2 and TRBJ2-2; no clear D. V was cut by 3 bases and J by 1 base, with 6 bases left in between. This CDR3 spans 14 amino acids. Germline CDR1 reads SGHAT; CDR2 reads FQNNGV. In nucleotides, the CDR3 is TGTGCCAGCAGCTTTGACCGGAACACCGGGGAGCTGTTTTTT. Residues: CASSFDRNTGELFF.

This chain links TRBV24-1 with TRBJ1-6; 10 nucleotides match TRBD1. CDR1 KGHDR and CDR2 SFDVKD come from the germline V gene. Trimming removed 3 bases from V and 0 bases from J; junction bases left unmatched: 7. CDR3 size: 19 residues. The CDR3 DNA reads TGTGCCACCAGTGATGCGGGACAGGGGTTGGGCTCCTATAATTCACCCCTCCACTTT. Residues: CATSDAGQGLGSYNSPLHF.

The chain employs TRBV4-1 and TRBJ2-5, with D possibly matching TRBD2 (5 bases). The CDR3 extends over 14 amino acids. Germline lookup yields CDR1 MGHRA and CDR2 YSYEKL. V lost 0 bases to trimming and J lost 1 base, with 6 bases between them. The CDR3 DNA reads TGCGCCAGCAGCCAAGAGGACTTCCAAGAGACCCAGTACTTC. It codes for CASSQEDFQETQYF.

The gene calls are TRBV14 and TRBJ2-2; possible D gene TRBD1, 5 bases. This CDR3 comprises 19 residues. CDR1 is SGHDN and CDR2 is FVKESK in the germline V gene. V lost 0 bases to trimming and J lost 0 bases, with 17 bases between them. CDR3 residues: CASSQESLVDSANTGELFF. In DNA form, the CDR3 reads TGTGCCAGCAGCCAAGAGAGTTTAGTTGACAGCGCGAACACCGGGGAGCTGTTTTTT.

This clone occurred many times. V usage is TRBV9 and J usage is TRBJ2-7; D uncertain. In germline, CDR1 is SGDLS, CDR2 YYNGEE. This CDR3 is 14 amino acids long. The V gene lost 0 bases and the J gene lost 2 bases, with 9 bases spanning the gap. The CDR3 sequence is CASSVAPEAYEQYF. DNA for the CDR3: TGTGCCAGCAGCGTAGCACCTGAAGCCTACGAGCAGTACTTC.